The 25 T cell receptor beta chains listed next were all sequenced from one sample in a study of blood T cell repertoires in COVID-19 (dated by TCRdb to the early 2020s). Receptor amplification or capture employed the immunoSEQ multiplex PCR assay. The table comes from immuneACCESS by way of TCRdb, which keeps in-frame sequences with V and J called. Part of the clones is missing from these tables; in studies checked, under half for an unresolved V gene and the rest for unknown reasons. The sample has about 300,000 clones on record, approximately 84% of them singletons. The ten largest clones capture approximately 1.5% of the sample. Material: peripheral blood. The receptors shown here come from a human donor with COVID-19, enrolled during active disease. The donor label of this sample is uncertain.

This clone was seen only a few times. This rearrangement joins TRBV4-1 to TRBJ2-5; D call uncertain. The CDR3 is 15 amino acids. Germline V gene lookup returns CDR1 MGHRA and CDR2 YSYEKL. Between the trimmed V and J ends, which lost 0 bases and 0 bases, there was a span of 8 bases. The CDR3 region is CASSQDSYNQETQYF. As DNA, the CDR3 is TGCGCCAGCAGCCAAGATAGTTATAACCAAGAGACCCAGTACTTC.

This sequence joins TRBV9 and TRBJ2-1; D may be TRBD2 (6 bases). CDR1 is SGDLS, CDR2 YYNGEE, per germline. The CDR3 has 16 amino acids. Deletions cut 3 bases from V and 2 bases from J, with 15 bases between. Here the CDR3 reads CASSAEVAVAYNEQFF. DNA for the CDR3: TGTGCCAGCAGCGCCGAGGTAGCGGTGGCCTACAATGAGCAGTTCTTC.

The chain is built from TRBV27 and TRBJ2-2; 8 nucleotides align to TRBD1. CDR3 length equals 15 residues. CDR1 is MNHEY and CDR2 is SMNVEV in the germline V gene (reference sequence). With V trimmed by 6 bases and J by 0 bases, 3 bases remained unmatched. CDR3 sequence: CASRKGQANTGELFF. In DNA form, the CDR3 reads TGTGCCAGCAGGAAGGGACAGGCGAACACCGGGGAGCTGTTTTTT.

The chain links TRBV30 to TRBJ1-1; unclear D gene. Per the germline V gene, CDR1 is GTSNPN and CDR2 is SVGIG (reference sequence). This CDR3 spans 13 amino acids. Trimming stripped 3 bases from V and 8 bases from J, with 16 bases between. Here the CDR3 DNA reads TGTGCCTGGAGGGGCCGGGAGTCGGGAGAAGCTTTCTTT. Protein: CAWRGRESGEAFF.

This chain uses TRBV6-6 with TRBJ1-2; 8 bases agree with TRBD1. The junction had 11 bases not matched to a gene; V was cut back by 4 bases and J by 7 bases. The CDR3 loop spans 15 amino acids. In germline, CDR1 is MNHNY, CDR2 SVGAGI (reference sequence). The chain's CDR3 is CASSSSDRGGTGYTF. CDR3 coding DNA: TGTGCCAGCAGTTCCTCCGACAGGGGAGGGACTGGCTACACCTTC.

J is TRBJ2-7 and V is TRBV19; possible D gene TRBD2, 6 bases. The CDR3 has 15 amino acids. The germline V gene encodes CDR1 LNHDA and CDR2 SQIVND (reference sequence). The ends were cut back, 0 bases at V and 3 bases at J, with 12 bases in the middle. The CDR3 sequence is CASSIDRGLLYEQYF. The CDR3 DNA reads as TGTGCCAGTAGTATAGACCGGGGACTTCTCTACGAGCAGTACTTC.

The chain combines TRBV27 with TRBJ1-5; unclear D gene. This CDR3 is built from 11 residues. Trimming removed 6 bases from V and 11 bases from J, with 11 bases in between. Germline CDR1 is MNHEY and CDR2 is SMNVEV (reference sequence). CDR3 protein: CASSSPRAQHF. The CDR3 DNA is TGTGCCAGCAGCTCCCCCCGGGCCCAGCATTTT.

The chain employs TRBV29-1 and TRBJ1-5; 7 positions agree with TRBD1. V trimming: 7 bases; J trimming: 4 bases; junction bases outside the gene matches: 7. Germline CDR1 reads SQVTM; CDR2 reads ANQGSEA. This CDR3 comprises 13 residues. The CDR3 here is CSAIGTANQPQHF. CDR3 bases: TGCAGCGCAATCGGGACAGCAAATCAGCCCCAGCATTTT. The variable domain in full, with the rest retrieved from reference TRBV29-1 and TRBJ1-5, is SAVISQKPSRDICQRGTSLTIQCQVDSQVTMMFWYRQQPGQSLTLIATANQGSEATYESGFVIDKFPISRPNLTFSTLTVSNMSPEDSSIYLCSAIGTANQPQHFGDGTRLSIL.

The chain carries TRBV18 and TRBJ2-7; possible D gene TRBD2, 6 bases. The CDR3 covers 14 residues. Trimming took 3 bases from V and 5 from J, leaving 14 bases between them. Germline V gene data show CDR1 as KGHSH and CDR2 as LQKENI. The CDR3 region has the DNA TGTGCCAGCTCACCCTCAGGAGGGAGTGACGAGCAGTACTTC. The encoded protein is CASSPSGGSDEQYF.

The J gene is TRBJ2-7, the V gene TRBV5-6; D not certain. The CDR3 covers 14 residues. The germline V gene encodes CDR1 SGHDT and CDR2 YYEEEE. V gave up 2 bases and J gave up 0 bases, with 9 bases separating them. The CDR3, as DNA: TGTGCCAGCAGCTTACTTTCCCCCTCCTACGAGCAGTACTTC. Amino acid sequence: CASSLLSPSYEQYF.

The rearrangement links TRBV11-3 to TRBJ2-3; weak D call: TRBD2 (5 bases). CDR3 length: 14 amino acids. Germline CDR1 is SGHNT and CDR2 is YENEEA. The V and J ends lost 5 bases and 4 bases respectively, with 13 bases between them. This CDR3 reads CASSAGERADTQYF. DNA of the CDR3: TGTGCCAGCAGCGCTGGTGAGAGGGCAGATACGCAGTATTTT.

The CDR3 spells CASRAGRRTNEKLFF. In DNA form, the CDR3 reads TGCGCCAGCAGGGCTGGTCGGAGAACTAATGAAAAACTGTTTTTT. The V call is TRBV10-1, the J call TRBJ1-4, with D unclear. This CDR3 spans 15 amino acids. V shed 6 bases and J shed 1 base, with 12 bases lying between them. Germline V gene data show CDR1 as WNHNN and CDR2 as SYGVQD (reference sequence).

The chain employs TRBV7-2 and TRBJ2-3; 8 bases map to TRBD2. Germline CDR1 reads SGHTA; CDR2 reads FQGNSA. V gave up 2 bases and J gave up 7 bases; unmatched junction bases: 11. The CDR3 sequence is 16 residues long. CDR3 sequence: CASSLNAAGVDHTQYF. The CDR3 DNA reads TGTGCCAGCAGCTTAAACGCAGCGGGAGTTGACCATACGCAGTATTTT.

In its sample, this clone was seen a few times. The V gene is TRBV15, the J gene TRBJ2-7; D remains unclear. The V gene's germline CDR1 is LNHNV and CDR2 YYDKDF (reference sequence). This CDR3 contains 12 residues. V was pared by 4 bases and J by 7 bases, with 11 bases between. CDR3: CATSKRFGEQYF. In nucleotides, the CDR3 is TGTGCCACCAGCAAAAGGTTCGGGGAGCAGTACTTC.

The CDR3 DNA sequence: TGTGCCAGCAGCCCTAGTCCCAAGGGGGCGGAGGGTGGCTACACCTTC. This translates into CASSPSPKGAEGGYTF. The V and J genes are TRBV7-2 and TRBJ1-2; 7 bases map to TRBD1. Trimming took 5 bases from V and 7 from J; bases not matched to a gene: 16. CDR1 and CDR2 from the germline V gene are SGHTA and FQGNSA. The CDR3 is 16 amino acids.

CDR3 nucleotide sequence: TGTGCCAGCAGCCGGACAGGGGTCGGCAATCAGCCCCAGCATTTT. Translating gives CASSRTGVGNQPQHF. This rearrangement joins TRBV28 to TRBJ1-5; TRBD1 aligns across 9 bases. This CDR3 spans 15 amino acids. With 6 bases clipped from V and 2 bases from J, the junction kept 5 bases outside the gene matches. CDR1 and CDR2 (germline): MDHEN, SYDVKM.

CDR3 region: CASSLILAGVYEQFF. The CDR3 nucleotides read TGTGCCAGCAGTTTAATCTTAGCGGGAGTCTATGAGCAGTTCTTC. This chain links TRBV28 with TRBJ2-1, with 9 nucleotides matching TRBD2. Germline CDR1 MDHEN, CDR2 SYDVKM. J was trimmed by 8 bases and V by 2 bases; bases with no gene match: 7. The CDR3 covers 15 residues.

The chain combines TRBV18 with TRBJ2-3; D gene ambiguous. From germline, CDR1 is KGHSH and CDR2 LQKENI. V lost 1 base to trimming and J lost 0 bases, with 11 bases between them. There are 16 residues in the CDR3. The CDR3 coding sequence is TGTGCCAGCTCACCACTCAACTCGCCTAGCACAGATACGCAGTATTTT. Protein product: CASSPLNSPSTDTQYF.

This chain uses TRBV6-5 with TRBJ1-1; the match to TRBD1 covers 9 bases. Germline CDR1 and CDR2: MNHEY and SVGAGI. This CDR3 has 16 amino acids. After removal of 3 bases from V and 2 bases from J, the junction contained 7 bases not matched to a gene. The CDR3 DNA reads as TGTGCCAGCAGTTATTCCCCGGACAGGGGAAACACTGAAGCTTTCTTT. Encoded protein: CASSYSPDRGNTEAFF.

This clone was counted at least ten times. V gene TRBV5-4 combines with J gene TRBJ1-1; TRBD1 aligns across 8 bases. The CDR3 totals 16 residues. The germline CDR1 and CDR2 sequences are SGHNT and YYREEE (reference sequence). V shed 5 bases and J 4 bases; nucleotides not matched to a gene: 13. As DNA, the CDR3 is TGTGCCAGCAGAAGAGGACAGGGAAGGGAAGGCACTGAAGCTTTCTTT. Its translation is CASRRGQGREGTEAFF.

This sequence joins TRBV14 and TRBJ2-7, with a weak D call TRBD1 (6 bases). Between the trimmed V and J ends, which lost 2 bases and 3 bases, there was a span of 11 bases. There are 14 residues in the CDR3. Germline values: CDR1 SGHDN, CDR2 FVKESK. The CDR3 DNA follows: TGTGCCAGCAGCCAAACCAGAGGGGGCTACGAGCAGTACTTC. Residues: CASSQTRGGYEQYF.

The V and J genes are TRBV19 and TRBJ1-1; unclear D gene. CDR3 length equals 15 residues. Trimming removed 2 bases from V and 1 base from J, with 11 bases in between. The germline gives CDR1 LNHDA, CDR2 SQIVND (reference sequence). CDR3 sequence (DNA): TGTGCCAGTAGTATATTACCCCGGGAGAACACTGAAGCTTTCTTT. Translation gives CASSILPRENTEAFF. Combining the CDR3 with reference TRBV19 and TRBJ1-1 gives the whole variable domain DGGITQSPKYLFRKEGQNVTLSCEQNLNHDAMYWYRQDPGQGLRLIYYSQIVNDFQKGDIAEGYSVSREKKESFPLTVTSAQKNPTAFYLCASSILPRENTEAFFGQGTRLTVV.

The V gene is TRBV27, the J gene TRBJ1-5, with TRBD1 identical over 9 bases. The CDR3 spans 15 residues. The V gene end was trimmed by 4 bases and the J gene end by 5 bases; junction bases not matched to a gene: 6. Germline values: CDR1 MNHEY, CDR2 SMNVEV (reference sequence). CDR3 DNA: TGTGCCAGCAGTTATGACAGGGGGAGAGATCAGCCCCAGCATTTT. Translated: CASSYDRGRDQPQHF.

The chain uses TRBV5-6 and TRBJ2-1, with TRBD2 identical over 9 bases. The CDR3 has 18 residues. Trimming at V came to 3 bases and at J to 0 bases, leaving 10 bases not matched to a gene. Germline assignment: CDR1 SGHDT and CDR2 YYEEEE. The CDR3 DNA sequence: TGTGCCAGCAGCTCCCTGGGGCGGGAGGGCCGCTCCTACAATGAGCAGTTCTTC. This codes for CASSSLGREGRSYNEQFF.

The genes are TRBV11-3 and TRBJ2-1; 10 bases are shared with TRBD2. The CDR3 has 19 residues. J lost 1 base, V lost 4 bases, and 13 bases had no gene match. The germline CDR1 and CDR2 sequences are SGHNT and YENEEA. CDR3 in amino acids: CASSSTKREGPPSYNEQFF. The CDR3 DNA is TGTGCCAGCAGCTCTACTAAGCGGGAGGGCCCGCCGTCCTACAATGAGCAGTTCTTC.